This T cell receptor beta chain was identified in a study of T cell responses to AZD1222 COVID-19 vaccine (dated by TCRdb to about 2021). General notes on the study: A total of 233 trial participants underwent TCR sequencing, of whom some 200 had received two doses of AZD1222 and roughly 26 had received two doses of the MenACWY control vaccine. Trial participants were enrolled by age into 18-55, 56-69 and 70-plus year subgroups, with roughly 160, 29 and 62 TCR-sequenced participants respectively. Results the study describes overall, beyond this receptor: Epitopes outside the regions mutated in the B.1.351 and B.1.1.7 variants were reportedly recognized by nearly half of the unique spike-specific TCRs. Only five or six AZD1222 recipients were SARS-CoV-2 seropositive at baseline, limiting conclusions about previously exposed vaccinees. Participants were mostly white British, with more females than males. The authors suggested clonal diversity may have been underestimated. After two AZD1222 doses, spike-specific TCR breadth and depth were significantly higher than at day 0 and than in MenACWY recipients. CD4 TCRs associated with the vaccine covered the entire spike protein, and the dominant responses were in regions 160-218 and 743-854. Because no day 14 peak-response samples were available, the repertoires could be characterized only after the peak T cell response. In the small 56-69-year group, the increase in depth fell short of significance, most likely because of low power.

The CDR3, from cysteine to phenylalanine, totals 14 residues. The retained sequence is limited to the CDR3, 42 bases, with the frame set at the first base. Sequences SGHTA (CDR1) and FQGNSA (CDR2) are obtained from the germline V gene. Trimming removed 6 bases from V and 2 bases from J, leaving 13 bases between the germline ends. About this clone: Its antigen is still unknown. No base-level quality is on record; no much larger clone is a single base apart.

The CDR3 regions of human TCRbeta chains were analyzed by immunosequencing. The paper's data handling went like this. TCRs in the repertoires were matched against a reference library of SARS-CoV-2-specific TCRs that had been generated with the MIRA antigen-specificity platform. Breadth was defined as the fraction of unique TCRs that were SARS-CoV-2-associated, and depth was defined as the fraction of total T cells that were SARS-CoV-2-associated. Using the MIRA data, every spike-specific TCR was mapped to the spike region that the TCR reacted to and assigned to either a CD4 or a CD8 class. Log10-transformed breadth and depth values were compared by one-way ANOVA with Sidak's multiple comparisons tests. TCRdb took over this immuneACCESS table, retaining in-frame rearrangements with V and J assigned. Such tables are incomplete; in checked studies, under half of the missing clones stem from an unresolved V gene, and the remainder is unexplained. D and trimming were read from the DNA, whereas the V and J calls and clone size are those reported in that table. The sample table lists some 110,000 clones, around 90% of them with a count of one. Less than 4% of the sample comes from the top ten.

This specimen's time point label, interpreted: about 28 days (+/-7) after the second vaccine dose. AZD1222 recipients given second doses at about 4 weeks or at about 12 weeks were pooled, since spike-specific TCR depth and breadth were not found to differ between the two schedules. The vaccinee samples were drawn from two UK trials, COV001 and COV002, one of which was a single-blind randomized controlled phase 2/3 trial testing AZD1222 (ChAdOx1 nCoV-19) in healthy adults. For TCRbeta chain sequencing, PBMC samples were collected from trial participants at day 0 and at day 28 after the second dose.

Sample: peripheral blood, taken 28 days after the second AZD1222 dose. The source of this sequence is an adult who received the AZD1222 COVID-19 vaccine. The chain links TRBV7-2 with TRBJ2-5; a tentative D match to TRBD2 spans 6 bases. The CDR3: CASRSMGGQETQYF. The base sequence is TGTGCCAGCAGGTCAATGGGAGGACAAGAGACCCAGTACTTC.